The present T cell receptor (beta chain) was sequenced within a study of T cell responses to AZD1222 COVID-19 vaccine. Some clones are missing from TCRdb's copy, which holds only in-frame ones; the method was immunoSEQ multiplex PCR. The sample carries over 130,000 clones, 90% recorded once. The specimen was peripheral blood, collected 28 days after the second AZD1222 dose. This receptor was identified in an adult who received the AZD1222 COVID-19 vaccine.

CDR3 in amino acids: CAWSAVGGKTYNEQFF. CDR3 sequence (DNA): TGTGCCTGGAGCGCCGTAGGGGGGAAGACCTACAATGAGCAGTTCTTC. The chain has TRBV30 and TRBJ2-1, with D possibly being TRBD1 or TRBD2 (6 bases each). CDR3 length: 16 residues. V shed 3 bases and J shed 2 bases, with 17 bases lying between them. Per germline, CDR1 GTSNPN and CDR2 SVGIG (reference sequence).